This T cell receptor (beta chain) was captured by sequencing in a study of T-cell memory formation after mild COVID-19. V trimming: 5 bases; J trimming: 6 bases; junction bases outside the gene matches: 9. CDR1 is SGHTA and CDR2 is FQGNSA in the germline V gene. This CDR3 contains 17 residues. TCRdb re-called the 5' RACE reads with MiXCR, one entry per CDR3 protein. Here the sample spans 300,000 to 400,000 distinct CDR3 sequences, around 27% being singletons. This clonotype was sampled from an adult woman who had mild COVID-19 (a few samples of this study predate the infection). Cell type and time point are not known. V is TRBV7-2 and J is TRBJ2-2; 13 bases are shared with TRBD2. The material sequenced was PBMCs or a T cell subset sorted from them (not recorded which). The DNA for the CDR3 is TGTGCCAGCAGCCTCCAGGGACTAGCGGGATCGGCCGGGGAGCTGTTTTTT. It encodes CASSLQGLAGSAGELFF.